This TCR beta chain originates from a study of CD8 T cell repertoires and HIV-1 epitope variants. Whole-study results and caveats: The TAALDMSHF plasma variant had no responses, unlike KF9 (about five clonotypes) and HW9 (one).

A note on this clone: Its antigen is not identified.

The CDR3 loop spans 15 amino acids. Trimming took 0 bases from V and 8 from J, leaving 16 bases between them. CDR1 and CDR2 from the germline V gene are ENHRY and SYGVKD. Survey-depth immunoSEQ sequencing covered TCR beta CDR3 regions. Assay used: immunoSEQ multiplex PCR; TCRdb lists only in-frame clones, some missing. Of around 7,000 clones in the sample, around 64% were seen once. The clonotype originates from a male donor with HIV. The chain joins TRBV10-3 to TRBJ1-2, with D possibly matching TRBD1 (5 bases). The source material was cultured CD8+ T cells derived from PBMCs. The CDR3 sequence is CAISESGGIGEGYTF. Here the CDR3 DNA reads TGTGCCATCAGTGAGTCCGGGGGGATTGGGGAAGGCTACACCTTC.